This entry is about one T cell receptor (beta chain). No antigen is known for it. The entry originates in a study of OX40 agonist ivuxolimab in advanced cancers. Study results and caveats: At 0.1 to 3.0 mg/kg, CD4+ and CD8+ blood T cells expanded clonally by week 6.

The method was immunoSEQ multiplex PCR; TCRdb's version includes in-frame clones alone and lacks a portion of them. The table records over 90,000 clones, 70% to 90% of them present only once. This TCR derives from an adult with an advanced solid tumor such as melanoma, head and neck, liver or kidney cancer. Sample: CD4+ or CD8+ T cells sorted from blood, taken in a trial of the OX40 agonist ivuxolimab.

DNA for the CDR3: TGTGCCAGCAGCCCCCAGGGGGACACTGAAGCTTTCTTT. Translated: CASSPQGDTEAFF. The rearrangement links TRBV4-2 to TRBJ1-1; 7 bases line up with TRBD1. The length of the CDR3 is 13 residues. CDR1 LGHNA and CDR2 YNFKEQ come from the germline V gene. J lost 3 bases, V lost 4 bases, and 2 bases had no gene match.